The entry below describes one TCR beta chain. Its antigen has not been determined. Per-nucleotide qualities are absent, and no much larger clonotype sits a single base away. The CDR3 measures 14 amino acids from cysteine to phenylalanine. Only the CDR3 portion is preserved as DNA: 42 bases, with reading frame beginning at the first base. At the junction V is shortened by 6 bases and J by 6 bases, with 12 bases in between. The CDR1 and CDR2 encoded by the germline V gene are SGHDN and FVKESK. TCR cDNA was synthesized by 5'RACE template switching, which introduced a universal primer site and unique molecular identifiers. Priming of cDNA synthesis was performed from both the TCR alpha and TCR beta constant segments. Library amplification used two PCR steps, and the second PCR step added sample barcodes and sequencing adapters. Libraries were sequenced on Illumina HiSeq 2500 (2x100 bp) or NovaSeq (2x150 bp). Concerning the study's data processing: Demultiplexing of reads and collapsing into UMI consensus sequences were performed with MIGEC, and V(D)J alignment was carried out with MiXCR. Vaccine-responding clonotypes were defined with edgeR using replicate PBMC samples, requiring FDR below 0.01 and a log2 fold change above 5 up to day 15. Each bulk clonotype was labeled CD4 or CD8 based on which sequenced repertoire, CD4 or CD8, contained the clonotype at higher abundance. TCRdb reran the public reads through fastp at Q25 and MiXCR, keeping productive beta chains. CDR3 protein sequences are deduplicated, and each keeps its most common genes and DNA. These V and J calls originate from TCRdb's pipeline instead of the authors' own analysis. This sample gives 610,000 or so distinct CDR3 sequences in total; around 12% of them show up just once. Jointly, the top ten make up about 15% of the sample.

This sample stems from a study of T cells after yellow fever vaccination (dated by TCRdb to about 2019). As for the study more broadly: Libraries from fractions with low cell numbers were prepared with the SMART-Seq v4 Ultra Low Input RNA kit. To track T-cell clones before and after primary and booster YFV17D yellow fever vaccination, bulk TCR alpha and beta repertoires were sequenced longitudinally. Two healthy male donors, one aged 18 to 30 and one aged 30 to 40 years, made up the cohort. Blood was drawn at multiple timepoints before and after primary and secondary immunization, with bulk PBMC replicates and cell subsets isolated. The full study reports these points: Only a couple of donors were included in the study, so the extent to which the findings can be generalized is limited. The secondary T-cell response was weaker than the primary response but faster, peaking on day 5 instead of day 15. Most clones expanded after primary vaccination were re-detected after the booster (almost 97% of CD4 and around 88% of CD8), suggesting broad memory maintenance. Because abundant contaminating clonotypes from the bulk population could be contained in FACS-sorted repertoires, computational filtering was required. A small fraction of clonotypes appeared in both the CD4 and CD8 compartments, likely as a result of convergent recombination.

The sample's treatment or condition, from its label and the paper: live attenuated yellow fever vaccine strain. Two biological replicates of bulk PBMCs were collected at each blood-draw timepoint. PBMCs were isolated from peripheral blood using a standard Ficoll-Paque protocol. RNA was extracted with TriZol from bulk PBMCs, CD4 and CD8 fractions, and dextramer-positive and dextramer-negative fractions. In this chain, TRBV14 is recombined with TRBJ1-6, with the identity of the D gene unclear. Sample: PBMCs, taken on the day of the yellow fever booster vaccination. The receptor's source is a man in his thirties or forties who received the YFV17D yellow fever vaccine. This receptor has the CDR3 CASRLNSPNSPLHF. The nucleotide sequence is TGTGCCAGCAGACTTAACAGTCCTAATTCACCCCTCCACTTT.